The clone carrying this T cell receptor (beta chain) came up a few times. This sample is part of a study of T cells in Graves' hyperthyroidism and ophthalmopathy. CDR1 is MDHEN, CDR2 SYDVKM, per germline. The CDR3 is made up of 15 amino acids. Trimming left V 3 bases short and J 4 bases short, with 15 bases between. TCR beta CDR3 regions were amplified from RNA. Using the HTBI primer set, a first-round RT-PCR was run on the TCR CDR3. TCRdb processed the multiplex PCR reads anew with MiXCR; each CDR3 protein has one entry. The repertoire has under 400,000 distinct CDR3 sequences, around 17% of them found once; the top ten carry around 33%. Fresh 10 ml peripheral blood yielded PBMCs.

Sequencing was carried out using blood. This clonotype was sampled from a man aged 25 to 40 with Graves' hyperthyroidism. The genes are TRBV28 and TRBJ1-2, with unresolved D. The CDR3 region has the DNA TGTGCCAGCAGTTTTGGGATCACGGGGATCTATGGCTACACCTTC. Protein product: CASSFGITGIYGYTF.